This T cell receptor (beta chain) stems from a study of blood T cell repertoires in COVID-19. How the authors handled the data: Reference gene primer amplification gave nucleated cell count estimates. Measured with immunoSEQ multiplex PCR; TCRdb has only the in-frame clones, and not every one. Clone size and V and J calls were adopted from that table, with D and trimming inferred from the DNA. This table holds a few hundred thousand clones, 85% to 90% found once. CDR1 and CDR2 from the germline V gene are GTSNPN and SVGIG (reference sequence). The CDR3 is made up of 14 amino acids. The V end lost 0 bases, the J end lost 8 bases, and 14 bases lay between the germline ends.

The chain is built from TRBV30 and TRBJ1-5; D remains ambiguous. Sample: peripheral blood. The sequence was obtained from a woman aged 55-69 years with COVID-19, enrolled during active disease. The CDR3 DNA reads TGTGCCTGGAGTGTACTAAGGAGCGCCGAGCCCCAGCATTTT. Translation: CAWSVLRSAEPQHF.